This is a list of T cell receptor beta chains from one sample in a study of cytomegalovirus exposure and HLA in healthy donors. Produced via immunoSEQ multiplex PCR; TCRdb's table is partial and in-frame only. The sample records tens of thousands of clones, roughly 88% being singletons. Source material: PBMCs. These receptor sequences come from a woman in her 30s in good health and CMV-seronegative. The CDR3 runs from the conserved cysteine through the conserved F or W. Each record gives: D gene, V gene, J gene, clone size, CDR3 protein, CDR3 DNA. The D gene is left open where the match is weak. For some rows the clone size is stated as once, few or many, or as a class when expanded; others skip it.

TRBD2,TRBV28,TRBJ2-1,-,CASSSDLAGGYNEQFF,TGTGCCAGCAGCTCCGATCTAGCGGGGGGGTACAATGAGCAGTTCTTC
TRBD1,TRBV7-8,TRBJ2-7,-,CASSPRTGNNHEQYF,TGTGCCAGCAGCCCCCGGACAGGTAATAACCACGAGCAGTACTTC
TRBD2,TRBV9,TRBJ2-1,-,CASTGTSGRMGEQFF,TGTGCCAGCACCGGGACTAGCGGGAGGATGGGGGAGCAGTTCTTC
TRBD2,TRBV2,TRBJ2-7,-,CASGEREAYEQYF,TGTGCCAGCGGAGAGCGGGAGGCCTACGAGCAGTACTTC
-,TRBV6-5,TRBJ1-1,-,CASRKDTVDTEAFF,TGTGCCAGCAGAAAGGACACGGTTGACACTGAAGCTTTCTTT
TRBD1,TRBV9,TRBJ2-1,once,CASSVASGTGGFNEQFF,TGTGCCAGCAGCGTAGCCTCCGGGACAGGTGGTTTCAATGAGCAGTTCTTC
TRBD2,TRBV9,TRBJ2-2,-,CASSAVAGSAGELFF,TGTGCCAGCAGCGCCGTAGCGGGAAGCGCCGGGGAGCTGTTTTTT
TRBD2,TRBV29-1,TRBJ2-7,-,CSVEESRGSYEQYF,TGCAGCGTTGAAGAATCGCGCGGGAGCTACGAGCAGTACTTC
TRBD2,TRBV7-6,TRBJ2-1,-,CASSLAATSGRWNEQFF,TGTGCCAGCAGCTTAGCGGCCACTAGCGGGAGATGGAATGAGCAGTTCTTC
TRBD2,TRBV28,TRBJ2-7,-,CASRPGGYEQYF,TGTGCCAGCAGACCGGGAGGCTACGAGCAGTACTTC
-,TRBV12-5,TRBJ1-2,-,CASGKRGIGYTF,TGTGCTAGTGGCAAAAGGGGGATCGGCTACACCTTC
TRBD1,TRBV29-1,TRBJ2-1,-,CSVEDLGQGAMRFF,TGCAGCGTTGAAGATTTGGGACAGGGGGCGATGCGGTTCTTC
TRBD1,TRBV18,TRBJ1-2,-,CASSPTRQGRGYTF,TGTGCCAGCTCACCAACTAGACAGGGTCGCGGCTACACCTTC
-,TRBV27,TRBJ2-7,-,CASMLQGAGSYEQYF,TGTGCCAGCATGCTTCAGGGAGCGGGCTCCTACGAGCAGTACTTC
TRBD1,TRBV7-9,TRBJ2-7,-,CASSRAGTGVYF,TGTGCCAGCAGCCGCGCCGGGACAGGGGTTTACTTC
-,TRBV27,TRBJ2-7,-,CASSSGSLYEQYF,TGTGCCAGCAGTTCCGGGAGTCTCTACGAGCAGTACTTC
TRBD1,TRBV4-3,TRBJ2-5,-,CASSQGVGDRDETQYF,TGCGCCAGCAGCCAAGGGGTGGGGGACAGGGACGAGACCCAGTACTTC
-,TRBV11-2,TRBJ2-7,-,CASSYRTTLDSGEQYF,TGTGCCAGCAGCTACCGGACTACCCTCGATTCCGGGGAGCAGTACTTC
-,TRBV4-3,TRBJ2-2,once,CASSQGAGANTGELFF,TGCGCCAGCAGCCAAGGGGCAGGGGCAAACACCGGGGAGCTGTTTTTT
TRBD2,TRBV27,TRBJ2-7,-,CASSAGGWWEQYF,TGTGCCAGCAGCGCGGGAGGGTGGTGGGAGCAGTACTTC
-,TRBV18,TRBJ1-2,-,CASSWDTSYGYTF,TGTGCCAGCTCTTGGGACACCTCCTATGGCTACACCTTC
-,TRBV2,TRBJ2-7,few,CASSDREQYF,TGTGCCAGCAGTGATCGCGAGCAGTACTTC
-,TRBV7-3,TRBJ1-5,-,CASIEGNQPQHF,TGTGCCAGCATCGAGGGCAATCAGCCCCAGCATTTT
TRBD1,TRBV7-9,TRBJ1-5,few,CASSLGQTDSNQPQHF,TGTGCCAGCAGCTTGGGACAGACCGATAGCAATCAGCCCCAGCATTTT
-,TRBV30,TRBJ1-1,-,CAWKRRNTEAFF,TGTGCCTGGAAAAGGAGAAACACTGAAGCTTTCTTT
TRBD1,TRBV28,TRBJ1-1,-,CASRYPGGGVAFF,TGTGCCAGCAGATATCCAGGGGGCGGAGTGGCTTTCTTT
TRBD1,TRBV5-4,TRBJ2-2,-,CASSLLGQGTGELFF,TGTGCCAGCAGCTTGCTCGGACAGGGCACCGGGGAGCTGTTTTTT
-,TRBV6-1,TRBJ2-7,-,CASSELYYEQYF,TGTGCCAGCAGTGAGTTGTACTACGAGCAGTACTTC
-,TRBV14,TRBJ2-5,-,CASSQDLPGVGETQYF,TGTGCCAGCAGCCAAGATCTCCCAGGGGTTGGAGAGACCCAGTACTTC